Sequencing of this T cell receptor beta chain was carried out in a study of a mutant IDH1 vaccine in newly diagnosed glioma. Study overall: Previous care, which was radiotherapy, temozolomide, or both, most often involved both. Overall study results and limits: The authors found pseudoprogression apparently unrelated to changes in top peripheral T cell clonotypes.

The sample's time point: baseline, week 1 (first vaccination visit). This sample's treatment: pre-vaccination baseline after standard-of-care therapy. About this clone itself: The antigen remains undetermined.

The table came from immunoSEQ multiplex PCR; TCRdb's copy has only in-frame clones and leaves some out. The repertoire holds fewer than 45,000 clones, with roughly 78% as singletons. The CDR3 spans 15 residues. Germline V CDR1 and CDR2: SGHAT, FQNNGV. The V gene end was trimmed by 2 bases and the J gene end by 3 bases; junction bases not matched to a gene: 6. The sequence was obtained from a man aged 35 to 55 with glioma. Some clones in this sample may be carry-over from other donors' samples. The J gene is TRBJ1-2, the V gene TRBV11-2; the match to TRBD1 covers 7 bases. The sequencing here drew on PBMCs, taken from a glioma patient treated with radiotherapy, temozolomide or both. The CDR3 protein is CASSLIGGWYYGYTF. Written as DNA, the CDR3 is TGTGCCAGCAGCTTAATAGGGGGCTGGTACTATGGCTACACCTTC.